The 15 T cell receptor beta chains reported below all come from one sample, sequenced in a study of human T cells and chemical hapten exposure. TCRdb used MiXCR to reprocess the RACE reads, holding one entry per CDR3 protein. The sample has tens of thousands of distinct CDR3 sequences, 11% seen once. The sample's time point: patch test 3, about 24 weeks after DPC sensitization. As to treatment: therapeutic diphenylcyclopropenone sensitization with weekly scalp DPC. Sample: whole blood, taken in connection with sensitization to the hapten diphenylcyclopropenone (DPC). All receptors derive from a woman aged 45-59 years with alopecia areata. Some clones in this sample may be carry-over from other donors' samples.

This clonotype was detected a few times. The chain carries TRBV18 and TRBJ2-5; TRBD1 might be the D (5 bases). V was trimmed by 2 bases and J by 6 bases, leaving 19 bases between them. CDR3 length: 16 amino acids. CDR1 KGHSH and CDR2 LQKENI come from the germline V gene. The CDR3 DNA follows: TGTGCCAGCTCACCAACCCCAAGGGGCAGGGAAAAGACCCAGTACTTC. This translates into CASSPTPRGREKTQYF.

This clonotype was observed many times. V is TRBV20-1 and J is TRBJ1-1, with 8 positions matching TRBD1. The V gene end was trimmed by 0 bases and the J gene end by 5 bases; junction bases not matched to a gene: 8. This CDR3 region has 15 residues. In germline, CDR1 is DFQATT, CDR2 SNEGSKA (reference sequence). The CDR3, as DNA: TGCAGTGCTAGAGATCAAGACAGGGGAGGAACTGAAGCTTTCTTT. It translates to CSARDQDRGGTEAFF.

This chain connects TRBV7-9 to TRBJ1-1; unclear D gene. Germline V lookup: CDR1 SEHNR, CDR2 FQNEAQ (reference sequence). This CDR3 region has 13 residues. V gave up 2 bases and J gave up 7 bases, with 11 bases separating them. The CDR3: CASSLPRRSEAFF. In nucleotides, the CDR3 is TGTGCCAGCAGCTTACCCCGACGGAGTGAAGCTTTCTTT.

With regard to this clonotype: Sequence at one end of the junction differs from germline and may be a read error. The chain couples TRBV18 to TRBJ1-2; D might be TRBD1 (5 bases). Germline values: CDR1 KGHSH, CDR2 LQKENI. The CDR3 runs 13 residues. The CDR3 DNA follows: TGTGCCAACTCACCACTGGGGGGAGATGGCTACACCTTC. Its protein is CANSPLGGDGYTF.

CDR3 sequence reads: CSAPLRRGYNEQFF. CDR3 DNA sequence: TGCAGTGCTCCCTTGCGGAGAGGGTACAATGAGCAGTTCTTC. J is TRBJ2-1 and V is TRBV20-1, with D possibly matching TRBD2 (5 bases). The CDR3 runs 14 residues. CDR1 and CDR2 from the germline V gene are DFQATT and SNEGSKA (reference sequence). The V and J ends lost 5 bases and 4 bases respectively, with 15 bases between them.

Ten or more counts support this clonotype. The chain links TRBV14 to TRBJ1-1; D unresolved. V was clipped by 4 bases and J by 11 bases, with 14 bases between them. Germline-derived CDR1 and CDR2 are SGHDN and FVKESK. This CDR3 contains 12 residues. In DNA form, the CDR3 reads TGTGCCAGCAGCCCGACATACCTGGGGGCTTTCTTT. Its protein is CASSPTYLGAFF.

This clonotype occurred a few times. The chain couples TRBV7-9 to TRBJ1-3, with TRBD1 matching over 10 bases. This CDR3 region has 15 residues. The germline CDR1 and CDR2 sequences are SEHNR and FQNEAQ (reference sequence). J gave up 2 bases and V 11 bases, and 9 bases lay outside the gene matches. CDR3 residues: CAASTGGHPGNTIYF. The DNA of the CDR3 is TGTGCCGCGTCGACAGGGGGCCATCCTGGAAACACCATATATTTT.

This clonotype was seen ten or more times. V is TRBV7-2 and J is TRBJ2-1, with 9 positions matching TRBD2. Trimming took 5 bases from V and 4 from J; bases not matched to a gene: 9. Germline V gene lookup returns CDR1 SGHTA and CDR2 FQGNSA. CDR3 length: 16 residues. CDR3 bases: TGTGCCAGCAGCCCATTAGCGGGGGTCTCATACAATGAGCAGTTCTTC. Encoded protein: CASSPLAGVSYNEQFF.

This clonotype was detected ten times or more. One end of the junction does not line up with germline, which may come from a read error. J is TRBJ1-2 and V is TRBV29-1; 9 bases map to TRBD1. The CDR3 is made up of 12 amino acids. CDR1 is SQVTM and CDR2 is ANQGSEA in the germline V gene. CDR3 DNA: TGCAGCTTTGACAGGGGGAACTATGGCTACACCTTC. It codes for CSFDRGNYGYTF.

The V call is TRBV7-6, the J call TRBJ2-3; 7 bases agree with TRBD2. Germline CDR1 is SGHVS and CDR2 is FNYEAQ. This CDR3 is built from 17 residues. V trimming: 0 bases; J trimming: 0 bases; junction bases outside the gene matches: 6. In DNA form, the CDR3 reads TGTGCCAGCAGCTTAGCGGGAGGGCCCGCTAGCACAGATACGCAGTATTTT. This sequence encodes CASSLAGGPASTDTQYF.

The chain combines TRBV25-1 with TRBJ1-2; no clear D. V gave up 3 bases and J gave up 0 bases, with 5 bases separating them. Germline V gene data show CDR1 as MGHDK and CDR2 as SYGVNS. The CDR3 length is 13 residues. The CDR3 protein is CASSDLANYGYTF. The CDR3 nucleotides read TGTGCCAGCAGTGATCTGGCTAACTATGGCTACACCTTC.

This clonotype was picked up many times. DNA of the CDR3: TGTGCCAGCAGCTCCCCTTTGAGACCGCCGTTCTTC. It specifies CASSSPLRPPFF. The chain joins TRBV28 to TRBJ2-1; D is uncertain. Germline values: CDR1 MDHEN, CDR2 SYDVKM. The CDR3 sequence is 12 residues long. V was clipped by 6 bases and J by 15 bases, with 18 bases between them.

This clonotype was observed a handful of times. This chain links TRBV29-1 with TRBJ1-6, with D unclear. The CDR3 loop spans 14 amino acids. V was cut by 8 bases and J by 5 bases, with 16 bases left in between. CDR1 is SQVTM, CDR2 ANQGSEA, per germline. CDR3 DNA sequence: TGCAGCACCACGAGGGATGGTCATAATTCACCCCTCCACTTT. Encoded protein: CSTTRDGHNSPLHF.

This clonotype appeared a few times. V and J are TRBV5-5 and TRBJ2-4, with 9 bases fitting TRBD1. This CDR3 has 16 amino acids. Trimming cost V 3 bases and J 6 bases; bases outside gene matches: 10. The V gene's germline CDR1 is SGHKS and CDR2 YYEKEE (reference sequence). The CDR3 loop is CASSSAGTGPGNIQYF. The CDR3 region has the DNA TGTGCCAGCAGCTCGGCCGGGACAGGGCCGGGAAACATTCAGTACTTC.

This clonotype has only a few counts. The V gene is TRBV20-1, the J gene TRBJ2-1, with 7 bases fitting TRBD2. Per the germline V gene, CDR1 is DFQATT and CDR2 is SNEGSKA (reference sequence). The V gene end was trimmed by 6 bases and the J gene end by 3 bases; junction bases not matched to a gene: 8. The CDR3 has 14 residues. The CDR3 sequence: CSAQGERGYNEQFF. CDR3 in DNA: TGCAGTGCCCAAGGGGAGCGGGGCTACAATGAGCAGTTCTTC.